This T cell receptor beta chain was obtained from a study of T cell responses to AZD1222 COVID-19 vaccine. Whole-study results and caveats: The study identified only 6 or 7 AZD1222 recipients as seropositive at baseline. Females made up more of the donors, who were largely white British, and clonal diversity may have come out too low.

The method was immunoSEQ multiplex PCR; TCRdb's version includes in-frame clones alone and lacks a portion of them. This sample has some 150,000 clones, with over 90% found just once. Comments on this clone: Its matching antigen is unknown.

Trimming removed 1 base from V and 3 bases from J, with 6 bases in between. The V gene's germline CDR1 is SGHTA and CDR2 FQGNSA. The CDR3 is 13 amino acids. The material sequenced was peripheral blood, taken on day 0 of MenACWY control vaccination. The gene calls are TRBV7-2 and TRBJ1-1; weak D call: TRBD1 (6 bases). This TCR was sampled from an adult in good health. Written as DNA, the CDR3 is TGTGCCAGCAGCTTAGACAGGGACACTGAAGCTTTCTTT. Its translation is CASSLDRDTEAFF.